This TCR beta chain was captured in a study of blood T cell repertoires in COVID-19. Original methodology: Estimation of nucleated cell counts was performed using reference gene primer amplification. The table came from immunoSEQ multiplex PCR; TCRdb's copy has only in-frame clones and leaves some out. The V and J calls and the clone size are those of that table, but D and trimming were determined from the DNA. The sample lists fewer than 200,000 clones; more than 80% were seen once. Residents of about two dozen US areas, aged roughly 18 to 89 years, made up the participants. Germline V gene sequence: CDR1 SGHTA, CDR2 FQGTGA. J gave up 8 bases and V 5 bases, and 3 bases lay outside the gene matches. This CDR3 contains 14 residues.

This sequence was found in a man between 45 and 60 years old who had recovered from COVID-19. Sequenced input: PBMCs or T cells enriched from blood (not recorded which). The chain employs TRBV7-3 and TRBJ2-1; 13 bases agree with TRBD2. CDR3: CASSRLAGGYEQFF. CDR3 bases: TGTGCCAGCAGCCGACTAGCGGGGGGTTATGAGCAGTTCTTC.